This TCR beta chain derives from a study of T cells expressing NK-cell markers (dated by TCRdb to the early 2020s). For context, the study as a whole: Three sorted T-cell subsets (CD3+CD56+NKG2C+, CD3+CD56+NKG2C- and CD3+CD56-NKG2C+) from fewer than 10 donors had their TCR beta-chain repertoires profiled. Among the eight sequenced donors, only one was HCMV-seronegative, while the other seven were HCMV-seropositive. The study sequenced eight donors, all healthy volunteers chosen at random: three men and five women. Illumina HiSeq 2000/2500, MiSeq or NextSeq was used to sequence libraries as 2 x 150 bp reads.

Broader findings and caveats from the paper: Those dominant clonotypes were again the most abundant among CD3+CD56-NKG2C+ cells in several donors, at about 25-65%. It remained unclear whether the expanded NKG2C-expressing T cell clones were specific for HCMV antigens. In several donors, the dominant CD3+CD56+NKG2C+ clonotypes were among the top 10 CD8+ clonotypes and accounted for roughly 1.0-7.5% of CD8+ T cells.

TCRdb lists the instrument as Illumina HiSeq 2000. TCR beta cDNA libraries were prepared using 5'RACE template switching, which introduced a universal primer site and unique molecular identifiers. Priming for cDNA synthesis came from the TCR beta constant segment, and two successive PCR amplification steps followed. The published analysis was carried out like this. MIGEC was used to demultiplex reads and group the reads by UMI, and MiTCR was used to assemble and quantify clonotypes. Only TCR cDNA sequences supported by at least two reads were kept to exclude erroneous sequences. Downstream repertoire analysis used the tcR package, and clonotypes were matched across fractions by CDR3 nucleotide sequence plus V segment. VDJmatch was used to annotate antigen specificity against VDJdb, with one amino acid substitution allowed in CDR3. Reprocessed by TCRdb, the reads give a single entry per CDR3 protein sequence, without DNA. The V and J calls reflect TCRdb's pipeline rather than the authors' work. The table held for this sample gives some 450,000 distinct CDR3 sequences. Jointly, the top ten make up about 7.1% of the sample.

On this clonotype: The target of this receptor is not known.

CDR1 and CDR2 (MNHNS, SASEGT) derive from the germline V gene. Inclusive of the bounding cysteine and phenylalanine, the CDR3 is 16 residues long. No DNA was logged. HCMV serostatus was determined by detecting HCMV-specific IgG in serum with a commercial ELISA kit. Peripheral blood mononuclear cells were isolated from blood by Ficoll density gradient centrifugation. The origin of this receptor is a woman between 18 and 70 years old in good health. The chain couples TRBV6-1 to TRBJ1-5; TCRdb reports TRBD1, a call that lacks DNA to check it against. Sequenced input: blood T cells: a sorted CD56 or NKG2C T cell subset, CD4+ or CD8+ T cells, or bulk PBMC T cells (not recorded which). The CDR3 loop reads CATAMTGELSNQPQHF.